These 18 T cell receptor beta chains came from one sample sequenced in a study of regulatory T cells in long-lasting Graves disease. The TCR beta library used iRepertoire HTBI primers with Arm-PCR amplification of CDR3. TCRdb recomputed calls from the multiplex PCR reads with MiXCR, one row per CDR3 protein. This repertoire shows around 500,000 distinct CDR3 sequences, 12% found once; its top ten account for about 8.9%. Time point: newly diagnosed GD, antithyroid drugs for less than 3 months. RNA from PBMCs was the source of the TCR library. This sample also appeared in a second study, on T cells in Graves' hyperthyroidism and ophthalmopathy.

The specimen comprised peripheral blood mononuclear cells (PBMCs), sampled at new diagnosis, from a patient treated with antithyroid drugs. The source of these receptors is a woman in her 30s with Graves disease.

At least ten counts were recorded for this clonotype. The chain links TRBV27 to TRBJ2-7; D is ambiguous. With 4 bases removed from V and 3 bases from J, the gap between germline ends came to 28 bases. The CDR3 is 19 residues long. Germline CDR1 MNHEY, CDR2 SMNVEV (reference sequence). The CDR3 DNA sequence: TGTGCCAGCAGTTCCCTCACCGATCTGGTTGCCACCACTATCTACGAGCAGTACTTC. This translates into CASSSLTDLVATTIYEQYF.

This clonotype has at least ten counts. The chain carries TRBV11-3 and TRBJ1-2; D ambiguous. V gave up 5 bases and J gave up 7 bases, with 17 bases separating them. Germline CDR1 and CDR2: SGHNT and YENEEA. The CDR3 consists of 14 residues. CDR3 region: CASSPRPSPSGYTF. For the CDR3, the DNA is TGTGCCAGCAGCCCGAGACCCTCGCCCAGTGGCTACACCTTC.

Points on this clonotype: A much larger clone differs by one base, so this may be a read error. The genes are TRBV6-2 or TRBV6-3 and TRBJ2-7, with 7 bases aligning to TRBD2. The CDR3 is 14 amino acids. Germline CDR1 is MNHEY and CDR2 is SVGEGT. J gave up 5 bases and V 6 bases, and 10 bases lay outside the gene matches. The CDR3 reads CASSEGGSLHEQYF. The CDR3 DNA sequence: TGTGCCAGCAGCGAAGGCGGGAGTCTCCACGAGCAGTACTTC.

This clonotype came up many times. The DNA for the CDR3 is TGTGCCAGCAGTTTTCCCGGACTAGCGGGAGGGCAAGAGCAGTTCTTC. Translated, it gives CASSFPGLAGGQEQFF. The chain is built from TRBV28 and TRBJ2-1; TRBD2 matches 15 bases. Germline V gene lookup returns CDR1 MDHEN and CDR2 SYDVKM. This CDR3 contains 16 residues. The ends lost 3 bases at V and 10 bases at J; junction bases unmatched: 7. Supplemented by reference TRBV28 and TRBJ2-1, the full variable domain reads DVKVTQSSRYLVKRTGEKVFLECVQDMDHENMFWYRQDPGLGLRLIYFSYDVKMKEKGDIPEGYSVSREKKERFSLILESASTNQTSMYLCASSFPGLAGGQEQFFGPGTRLTVL.

On this clonotype: A read error may be the cause here, since a much bigger clone is one base away. This sequence joins TRBV7-2 and TRBJ2-6; a weak D match, TRBD2 (6 bases). The CDR3 extends over 15 amino acids. CDR1 and CDR2 (germline): SGHTA, FQGNSA. This chain's CDR3 is CASSTRDFGTNVLTF. The DNA for the CDR3 is TGTGCCAGCAGCACCCGGGACTTTGGGACCAACGTCCTGACTTTC.

The genes are TRBV19 and TRBJ2-5; TRBD2 aligns across 11 bases. The germline V gene has CDR1 LNHDA and CDR2 SQIVND (reference sequence). The CDR3 sequence is 16 residues long. The trim removed 1 base at V and 3 bases at J, leaving 4 bases unmatched. The CDR3 bases are TGTGCCAGTAGTATAGTAGCGGGAGGGAGGAAAGAGACCCAGTACTTC. Translated: CASSIVAGGRKETQYF. The complete variable domain, with remaining parts taken from reference TRBV19 and TRBJ2-5, reads DGGITQSPKYLFRKEGQNVTLSCEQNLNHDAMYWYRQDPGQGLRLIYYSQIVNDFQKGDIAEGYSVSREKKESFPLTVTSAQKNPTAFYLCASSIVAGGRKETQYFGPGTRLLVL.

The J gene is TRBJ2-1, the V gene TRBV25-1; possibly TRBD2 for D (6 bases). Germline V gene sequence: CDR1 MGHDK, CDR2 SYGVNS. The CDR3 is made up of 11 amino acids. Trimming took 4 bases from V and 14 from J, leaving 12 bases between them. CDR3 sequence (DNA): TGTGCCAGCAGTGCTGGGGGGTGGGAGTTCTTC. Translation: CASSAGGWEFF.

A word on this clonotype: Given a much more abundant clone one base away, this may be a read error. This chain uses TRBV7-2 with TRBJ1-2, with 7 bases aligning to TRBD1. V trimming: 0 bases; J trimming: 7 bases; junction bases outside the gene matches: 2. From germline, CDR1 is SGHTA and CDR2 FQGNSA. The CDR3 has 13 residues. The CDR3 DNA follows: TGTGCCAGCAGCTTAGCGGGACAGAGTGGCTACACCTTC. It yields the protein CASSLAGQSGYTF.

This clonotype was seen more than once but under ten times. Since a far larger clone is one base different, this is likely a read error. This chain uses TRBV9 with TRBJ2-7, with TRBD2 matching over 10 bases. Per the germline V gene, CDR1 is SGDLS and CDR2 is YYNGEE. CDR3 length: 15 residues. J lost 7 bases, V lost 3 bases, and 10 bases had no gene match. The CDR3 region is CASSAGTSDYNEQYF. The CDR3 DNA is TGTGCCAGCAGCGCCGGGACTAGCGACTACAATGAGCAGTACTTC.

This clonotype was recorded many times. The chain couples TRBV13 to TRBJ2-7; D unclear. Germline values: CDR1 PRHDT, CDR2 FYEKMQ (reference sequence). The V end was cut by 0 bases, the J end by 4 bases, with 10 bases between. The CDR3 loop spans 14 amino acids. In DNA, the CDR3 is TGTGCCAGCAGCTTAGGCGGATACGGGTACGAGCAGTACTTC. Translated: CASSLGGYGYEQYF.

This clonotype was detected ten times or more. The gene calls are TRBV3-1 and TRBJ1-1, with D unclear. This CDR3 region has 15 residues. Germline CDR1 LGHDT, CDR2 YNNKEL (reference sequence). The germline V and J ends were trimmed by 2 bases and 2 bases, with 12 bases remaining between them. CDR3 in amino acids: CASSQMSILNTEAFF. Written as DNA, the CDR3 is TGTGCCAGCAGCCAAATGTCGATACTCAACACTGAAGCTTTCTTT. The whole variable domain, filled in from reference TRBV3-1 and TRBJ1-1, reads DTAVSQTPKYLVTQMGNDKSIKCEQNLGHDTMYWYKQDSKKFLKIMFSYNNKELIINETVPNRFSPKSPDKAHLNLHINSLELGDSAVYFCASSQMSILNTEAFFGQGTRLTVV.

This clonotype was detected ten times or more. The chain links TRBV2 to TRBJ2-1, with 13 nucleotides matching TRBD2. CDR1 SNHLY and CDR2 FYNNEI come from the germline V gene. V dropped 6 bases and J dropped 7; count of bases not matched to a gene: 12. The CDR3 is 17 residues long. The chain's CDR3 is CASRLAGGPLLGNEQFF. The CDR3 coding sequence is TGTGCCAGCAGACTAGCGGGAGGGCCGCTGTTGGGGAATGAGCAGTTCTTC.

The rearrangement joins TRBV7-9 to TRBJ2-1; D gene uncertain. This CDR3 is built from 12 residues. The V gene's germline CDR1 is SEHNR and CDR2 FQNEAQ (reference sequence). The V and J ends lost 5 bases and 9 bases respectively, with 11 bases between them. The CDR3 DNA reads as TGTGCCAGCAGCCCACTTCGGAGTGAGCAGTTCTTC. It codes for CASSPLRSEQFF.

This clonotype was seen many times. This chain connects TRBV5-1 to TRBJ2-1; tentatively, D is TRBD1 or TRBD2 (6 bases each). V lost 2 bases, J lost 6 bases, and 15 bases lay in between. There are 15 residues in the CDR3. Germline CDR1 and CDR2: SGHRS and YFSETQ. The CDR3 loop is CASSLLPGAINEQFF. CDR3 bases: TGCGCCAGCAGCTTACTGCCGGGGGCAATCAATGAGCAGTTCTTC.

This clonotype was seen a handful of times. The chain has TRBV6-9 and TRBJ1-2; possibly TRBD1 for D (5 bases). Germline V gene data show CDR1 as MNHGY and CDR2 as SVAAGI. Trimming pared 3 bases from V and 7 bases from J, leaving 9 bases between. CDR3 size: 12 residues. The CDR3 bases are TGTGCCAGCAGTTACGGGCAGGGTGGCTACACCTTC. This encodes CASSYGQGGYTF.

As to this clonotype: Being one base from a much bigger clone, this may be a read error. This rearrangement joins TRBV19 to TRBJ2-7; TRBD1 matches 7 bases. This CDR3 has 16 residues. Germline assignment: CDR1 LNHDA and CDR2 SQIVND (reference sequence). After removal of 5 bases from V and 1 base from J, the junction contained 11 bases not matched to a gene. The CDR3 protein is CASSVFLTGWSYEQYF. In nucleotides, the CDR3 is TGTGCCAGTAGTGTATTTTTGACAGGGTGGTCCTACGAGCAGTACTTC.

This clonotype was counted ten times or more. The V call is TRBV20-1, the J call TRBJ2-1, with 11 bases that match TRBD2. This CDR3 has 16 amino acids. Germline V CDR1 and CDR2: DFQATT, SNEGSKA (reference sequence). V shed 2 bases and J 8 bases; nucleotides not matched to a gene: 11. The CDR3 region has the DNA TGCAGTGCTAGATCGCCACTAGCGGGAGACTTCCATGAGCAGTTCTTC. Translated, it gives CSARSPLAGDFHEQFF.

V is TRBV4-3 and J is TRBJ2-6, with a tentative D call TRBD1 (6 bases). The germline V gene has CDR1 LGHNA and CDR2 YSLEER. Trimming removed 6 bases at V and 1 base at J, with 16 bases between. This CDR3 is 17 amino acids long. The CDR3 DNA follows: TGCGCCAGCAGGCGTAAGGACAGAAGATCTGGGGCCAACGTCCTGACTTTC. Its translation: CASRRKDRRSGANVLTF.